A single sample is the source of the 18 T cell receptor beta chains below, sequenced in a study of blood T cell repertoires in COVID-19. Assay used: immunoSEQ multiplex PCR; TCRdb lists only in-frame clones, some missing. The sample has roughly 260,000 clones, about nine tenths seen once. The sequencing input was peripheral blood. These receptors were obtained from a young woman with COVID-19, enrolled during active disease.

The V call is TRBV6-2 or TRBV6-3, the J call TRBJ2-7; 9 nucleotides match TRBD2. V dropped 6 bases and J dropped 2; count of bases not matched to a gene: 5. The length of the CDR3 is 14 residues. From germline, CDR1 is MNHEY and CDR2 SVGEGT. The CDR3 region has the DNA TGTGCCAGCAGCTATTTAGCGGGAGCCTACGAGCAGTACTTC. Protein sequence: CASSYLAGAYEQYF.

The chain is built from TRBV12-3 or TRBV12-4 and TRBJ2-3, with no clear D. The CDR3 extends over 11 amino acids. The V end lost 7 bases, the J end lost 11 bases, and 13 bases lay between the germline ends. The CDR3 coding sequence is TGTGCCAGCACCCCGTCCATCGGGCAGTATTTT. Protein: CASTPSIGQYF.

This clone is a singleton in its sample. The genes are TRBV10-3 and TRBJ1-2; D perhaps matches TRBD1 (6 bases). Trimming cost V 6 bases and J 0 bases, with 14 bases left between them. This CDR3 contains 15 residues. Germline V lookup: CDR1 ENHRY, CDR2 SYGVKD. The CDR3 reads CAIRHTGLANYGYTF. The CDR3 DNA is TGTGCCATCAGACATACAGGGCTAGCTAACTATGGCTACACCTTC.

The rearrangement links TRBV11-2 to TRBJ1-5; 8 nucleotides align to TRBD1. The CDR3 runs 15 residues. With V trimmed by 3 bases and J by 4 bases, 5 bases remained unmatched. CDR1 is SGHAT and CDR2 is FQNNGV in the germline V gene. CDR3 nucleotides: TGTGCCAGCAGCTTGGGGCAGGGGGCGAATCAGCCCCAGCATTTT. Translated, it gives CASSLGQGANQPQHF.

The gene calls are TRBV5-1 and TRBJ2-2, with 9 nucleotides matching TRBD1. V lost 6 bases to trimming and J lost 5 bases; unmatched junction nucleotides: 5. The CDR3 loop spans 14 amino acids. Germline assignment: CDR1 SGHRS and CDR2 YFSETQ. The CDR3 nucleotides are TGCGCCAGCATGGACAGGGGAGAGACCGGGGAGCTGTTTTTT. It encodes CASMDRGETGELFF.

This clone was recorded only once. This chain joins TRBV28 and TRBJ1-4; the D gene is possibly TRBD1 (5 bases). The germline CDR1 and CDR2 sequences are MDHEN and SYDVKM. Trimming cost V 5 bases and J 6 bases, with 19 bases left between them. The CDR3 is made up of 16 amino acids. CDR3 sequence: CASSLGRQGNDEKLFF. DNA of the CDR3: TGTGCCAGCAGTCTAGGTCGGCAGGGTAATGATGAAAAACTGTTTTTT.

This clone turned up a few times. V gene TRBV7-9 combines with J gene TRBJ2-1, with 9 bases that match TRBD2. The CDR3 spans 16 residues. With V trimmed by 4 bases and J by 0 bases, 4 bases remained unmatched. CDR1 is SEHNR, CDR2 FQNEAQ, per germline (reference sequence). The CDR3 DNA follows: TGTGCCAGCAGCTCCTTTAGCGGGAGCTCCTACAATGAGCAGTTCTTC. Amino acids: CASSSFSGSSYNEQFF.

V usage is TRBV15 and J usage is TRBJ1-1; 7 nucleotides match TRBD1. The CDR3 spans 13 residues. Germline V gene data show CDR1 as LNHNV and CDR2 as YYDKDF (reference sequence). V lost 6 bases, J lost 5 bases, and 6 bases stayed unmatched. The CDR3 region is CATSPGRGTEAFF. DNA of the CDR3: TGTGCCACCAGTCCGGGCAGGGGGACTGAAGCTTTCTTT.

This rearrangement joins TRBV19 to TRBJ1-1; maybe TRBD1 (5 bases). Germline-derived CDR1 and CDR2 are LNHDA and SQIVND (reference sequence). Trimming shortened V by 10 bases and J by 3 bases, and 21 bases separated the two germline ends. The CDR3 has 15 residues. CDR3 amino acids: CATQRRGGGDTEAFF. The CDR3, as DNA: TGTGCCACCCAGCGTCGGGGGGGTGGCGACACTGAAGCTTTCTTT.

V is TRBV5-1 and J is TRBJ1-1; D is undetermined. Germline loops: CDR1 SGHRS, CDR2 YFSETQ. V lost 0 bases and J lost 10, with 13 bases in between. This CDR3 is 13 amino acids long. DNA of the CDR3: TGCGCCAGCAGCTTGGCCGGGCGAAGCGGAGCTTTCTTT. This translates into CASSLAGRSGAFF.

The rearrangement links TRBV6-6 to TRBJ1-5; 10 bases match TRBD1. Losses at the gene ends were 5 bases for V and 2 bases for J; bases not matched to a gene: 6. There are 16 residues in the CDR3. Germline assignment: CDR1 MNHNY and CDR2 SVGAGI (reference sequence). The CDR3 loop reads CASSRQGAAGNQPQHF. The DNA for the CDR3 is TGTGCCAGCAGTCGACAGGGGGCGGCGGGCAATCAGCCCCAGCATTTT.

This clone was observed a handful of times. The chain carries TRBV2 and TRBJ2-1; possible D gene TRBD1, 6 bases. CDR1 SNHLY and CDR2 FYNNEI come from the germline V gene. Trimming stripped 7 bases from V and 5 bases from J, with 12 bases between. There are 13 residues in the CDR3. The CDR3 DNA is TGTGCCAGCATATGGACAGAGAACAATGAGCAGTTCTTC. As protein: CASIWTENNEQFF.

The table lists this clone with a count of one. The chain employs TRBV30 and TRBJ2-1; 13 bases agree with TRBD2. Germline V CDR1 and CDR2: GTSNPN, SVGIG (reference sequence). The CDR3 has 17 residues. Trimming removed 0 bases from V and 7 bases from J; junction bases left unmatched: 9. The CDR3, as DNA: TGTGCCTGGAGTGTAATAGGACTAGCGGGAGCGGTTAATGAGCAGTTCTTC. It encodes CAWSVIGLAGAVNEQFF.

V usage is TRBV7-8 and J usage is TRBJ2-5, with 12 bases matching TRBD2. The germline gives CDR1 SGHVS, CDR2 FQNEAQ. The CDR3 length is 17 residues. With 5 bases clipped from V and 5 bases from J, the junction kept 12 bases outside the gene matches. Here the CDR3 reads CASSRGLAGPRGETQYF. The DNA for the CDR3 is TGTGCCAGCAGCAGGGGACTAGCGGGCCCCCGCGGGGAGACCCAGTACTTC.

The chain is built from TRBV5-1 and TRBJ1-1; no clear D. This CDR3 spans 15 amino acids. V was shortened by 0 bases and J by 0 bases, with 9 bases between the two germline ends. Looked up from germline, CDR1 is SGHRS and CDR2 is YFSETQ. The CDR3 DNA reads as TGCGCCAGCAGCTTGGTTGCACAACTGAACACTGAAGCTTTCTTT. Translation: CASSLVAQLNTEAFF.

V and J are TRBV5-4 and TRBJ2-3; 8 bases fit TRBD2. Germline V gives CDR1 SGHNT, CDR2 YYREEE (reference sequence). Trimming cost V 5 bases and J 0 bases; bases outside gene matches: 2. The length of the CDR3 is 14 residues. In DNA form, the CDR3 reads TGTGCCAGCAGGGAGCGGGAGAGCACAGATACGCAGTATTTT. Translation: CASRERESTDTQYF.

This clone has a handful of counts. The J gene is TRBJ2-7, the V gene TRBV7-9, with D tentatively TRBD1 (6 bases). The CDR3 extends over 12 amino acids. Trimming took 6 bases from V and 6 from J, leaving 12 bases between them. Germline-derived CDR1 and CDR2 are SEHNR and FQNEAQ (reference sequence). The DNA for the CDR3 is TGTGCCAGCAGACCACAAGGGGGCGAGCAGTACTTC. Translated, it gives CASRPQGGEQYF.

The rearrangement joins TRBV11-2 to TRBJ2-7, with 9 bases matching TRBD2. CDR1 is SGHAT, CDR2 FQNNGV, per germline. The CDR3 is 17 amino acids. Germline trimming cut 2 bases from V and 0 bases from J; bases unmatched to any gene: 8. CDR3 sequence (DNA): TGTGCCAGCAGCTTATTTGGGCTAGCGGGAAGCTCCTACGAGCAGTACTTC. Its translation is CASSLFGLAGSSYEQYF.